This TCR beta chain was recovered during a study of identical twins. Regarding the study as a whole: Researchers reported weaker excess twin sharing in beta out-of-frame sequences.

CDR1 is SGHVS and CDR2 is FNYEAQ in the germline V gene. Trimming cost V 4 bases and J 3 bases; bases outside gene matches: 5. The CDR3 runs to 15 residues. A word on this clonotype: Its antigen is currently unknown.

TCRdb passed the 5' RACE reads through MiXCR, listing each CDR3 protein once. The top ten clones hold around 2.1% of a sample with roughly 290,000 distinct CDR3 sequences, roughly 8.6% of them seen once. This same sample was also part of a study on yellow fever vaccine responses in identical twins.

This sequence originates from a woman in her late teens or twenties in good health. Sequencing was done on a sample of memory (CD45RO+) T cells sorted from blood. This chain connects TRBV7-6 to TRBJ1-4; 7 nucleotides agree with TRBD1. The CDR3 DNA reads TGTGCCAGCAGCTCAACAGGGGACCCTAATGAAAAACTGTTTTTT. Translation gives CASSSTGDPNEKLFF.